These T cell receptor beta chains were read from a single sample in a study of CD8+ T cells in alopecia areata. TCRdb's copy holds only in-frame clones and misses some; the assay was immunoSEQ multiplex PCR. The data contain over 150,000 clones, approximately 56% of them singletons. Sequencing used CD4+ T cells sorted from blood, obtained at week 0. The source is a human donor with alopecia areata. Both conserved end residues are part of each CDR3.

12	TRBJ2-3	TRBV7-2	CASSLATDTQYF
14	TRBJ1-2	TRBV7-2	CASSLIPGSYGYTF
16	TRBJ2-1	TRBV10-3	CAISGETGLHYNEQFF
14	TRBJ1-2	TRBV4-2	CASSQVSQKSLLGF
15	TRBJ1-2	TRBV6-6	CASSPQGTTIDGYTF
13	TRBJ2-6	TRBV29-1	CSVGFSGANVLTF
15	TRBJ2-3	TRBV30	CAWTPGAVSTDTQYF
15	TRBJ2-7	TRBV4-2	CASSQGTGLSYEQYF
11	TRBJ1-2	TRBV11-2	CASSFGSGYTF
13	TRBJ1-4	TRBV29-1	CSVVWGISEKLFF
16	TRBJ1-5	TRBV4-1	CASSQGQLYSNQPQHF
13	TRBJ2-7	TRBV7-8	CASSLALDYEQYF
15	TRBJ1-6	TRBV5-1	CASSLRQTNNSPLHF
14	TRBJ2-7	TRBV5-1	CASNSGTGSYEQYF
13	TRBJ1-2	TRBV2	CASSPTGGDGYTF
12	TRBJ2-1	TRBV25-1	CASSGAGTGSFF
15	TRBJ2-5	TRBV7-9	CASSRGGTGQETQYF
16	TRBJ2-5	TRBV9	CASSVDAGGGGETQYF
13	TRBJ2-5	TRBV29-1	CSGGQGAGETQYF
15	TRBJ2-7	TRBV9	CASSALGTGYDEQYF
12	TRBJ1-2	TRBV29-1	CSVGRGSYGYTF
12	TRBJ1-2	TRBV28	CASSFGGDGYTF
16	TRBJ2-3	TRBV11-3	CASSAQTGSGTDTQYF
14	TRBJ2-3	TRBV7-9	CASSIQGGPDTQYF
16	TRBJ2-3	TRBV11-2	CASSLDRGLATDTQYF